The following is a TCR beta chain sequence with its context. Its matching antigen is unknown. J was trimmed by 9 bases and V by 0 bases; bases with no gene match: 6. This CDR3 has 15 residues. Germline assignment: CDR1 LGHNA and CDR2 YSLEER. This sample stems from a study of vaccination effects on CD4 cells after COVID-19. Overall study results and limits: Marked clonal contraction of infection- and vaccine-induced clones was seen late after vaccination.

The data were produced by immunoSEQ multiplex PCR, yet TCRdb's version contains in-frame clones alone and is incomplete. The table includes 55,000 to 80,000 clones, about 80% detected once. Using viral peptide pools, the ViraFEST assay grew out antigen-specific CD4+ T cells prior to sequencing. Following culture for about ten days, CD4+ T cells were isolated. In the vaccine recipients, nucleocapsid antibodies were negative and there was no prior SARS-CoV-2 infection. This TCR derives from a human donor who received a COVID-19 vaccine. This chain links TRBV4-3 with TRBJ1-3; 9 nucleotides line up with TRBD1. Here the sequenced sample was CD4+ T cells from PBMCs cultured with SARS-CoV-2 spike peptides, taken before COVID-19 vaccination. For the CDR3, the DNA is TGCGCCAGCAGCCAAGAGGGACAGGGTAGAGGCACCATATATTTT. Translated: CASSQEGQGRGTIYF.